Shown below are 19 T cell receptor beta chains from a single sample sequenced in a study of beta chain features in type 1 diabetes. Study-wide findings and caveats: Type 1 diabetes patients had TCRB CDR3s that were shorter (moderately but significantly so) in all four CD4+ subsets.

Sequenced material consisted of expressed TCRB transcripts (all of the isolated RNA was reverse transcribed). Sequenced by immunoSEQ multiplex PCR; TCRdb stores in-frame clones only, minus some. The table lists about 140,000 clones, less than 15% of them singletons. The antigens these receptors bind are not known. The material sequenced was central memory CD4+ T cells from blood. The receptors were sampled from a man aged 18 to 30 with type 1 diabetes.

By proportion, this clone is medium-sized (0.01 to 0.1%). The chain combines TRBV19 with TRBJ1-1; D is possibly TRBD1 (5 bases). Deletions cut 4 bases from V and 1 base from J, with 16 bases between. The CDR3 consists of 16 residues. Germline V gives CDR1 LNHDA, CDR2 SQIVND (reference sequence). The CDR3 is CASSTPPGRPNTEAFF. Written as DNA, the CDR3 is TGTGCCAGTAGTACACCTCCGGGACGGCCGAACACTGAAGCTTTCTTT. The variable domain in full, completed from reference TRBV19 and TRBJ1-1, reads DGGITQSPKYLFRKEGQNVTLSCEQNLNHDAMYWYRQDPGQGLRLIYYSQIVNDFQKGDIAEGYSVSREKKESFPLTVTSAQKNPTAFYLCASSTPPGRPNTEAFFGQGTRLTVV.

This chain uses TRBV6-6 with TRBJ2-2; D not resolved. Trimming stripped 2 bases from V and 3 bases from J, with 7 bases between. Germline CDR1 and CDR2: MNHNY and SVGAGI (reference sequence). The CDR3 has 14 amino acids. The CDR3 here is CASSYLADTGELFF. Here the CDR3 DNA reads TGTGCCAGCAGTTACCTCGCCGACACCGGGGAGCTGTTTTTT.

The CDR3 reads CASSMTEANEKLFF. Written as DNA, the CDR3 is TGTGCCAGCTCCATGACAGAGGCTAATGAAAAACTGTTTTTT. The chain combines TRBV18 with TRBJ1-4; the D gene is possibly TRBD1 (5 bases). Germline CDR1 and CDR2: KGHSH and LQKENI. The CDR3 length is 14 residues. V was trimmed by 6 bases and J by 3 bases, leaving 11 bases between them. The entire variable domain, with the rest obtained from reference TRBV18 and TRBJ1-4, is as follows: NAGVMQNPRHLVRRRGQEARLRCSPMKGHSHVYWYRQLPEEGLKFMVYLQKENIIDESGMPKERFSAEFPKEGPSILRIQQVVRGDSAAYFCASSMTEANEKLFFGSGTQLSVL.

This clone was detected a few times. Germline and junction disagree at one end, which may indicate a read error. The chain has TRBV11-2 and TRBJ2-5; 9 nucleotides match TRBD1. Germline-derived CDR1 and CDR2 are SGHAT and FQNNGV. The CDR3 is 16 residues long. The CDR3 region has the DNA TGTGCCAGCAGCTCCGGGACAGGGAGGGGGCAAGGGACCCAGTACTTC. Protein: CASSSGTGRGQGTQYF. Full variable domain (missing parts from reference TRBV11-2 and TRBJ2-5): EAGVAQSPRYKIIEKRQSVAFWCNPISGHATLYWYQQILGQGPKLLIQFQNNGVVDDSQLPKDRFSAERLKGVDSTLKIQPAKLEDSAVYLCASSSGTGRGQGTQYFGPGTRLLVL.

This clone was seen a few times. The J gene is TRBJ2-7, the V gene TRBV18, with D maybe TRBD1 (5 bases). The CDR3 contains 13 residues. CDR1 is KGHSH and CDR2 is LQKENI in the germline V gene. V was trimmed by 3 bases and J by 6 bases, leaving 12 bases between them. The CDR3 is CASSPTGFTEQYF. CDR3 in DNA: TGTGCCAGCTCACCTACAGGTTTCACCGAGCAGTACTTC.

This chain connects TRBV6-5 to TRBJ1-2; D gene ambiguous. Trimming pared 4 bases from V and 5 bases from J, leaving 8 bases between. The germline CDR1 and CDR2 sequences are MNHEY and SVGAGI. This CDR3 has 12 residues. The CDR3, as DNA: TGTGCCAGCAGTTCCTACCCGTATGGCTACACCTTC. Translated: CASSSYPYGYTF.

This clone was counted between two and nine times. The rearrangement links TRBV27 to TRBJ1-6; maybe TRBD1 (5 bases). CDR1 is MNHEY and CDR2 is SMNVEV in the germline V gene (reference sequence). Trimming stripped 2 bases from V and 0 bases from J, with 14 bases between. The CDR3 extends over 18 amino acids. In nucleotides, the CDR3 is TGTGCCAGCAGTTTAGTGGGACTGAAGAGCTCCTATAATTCACCCCTCCACTTT. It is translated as CASSLVGLKSSYNSPLHF.

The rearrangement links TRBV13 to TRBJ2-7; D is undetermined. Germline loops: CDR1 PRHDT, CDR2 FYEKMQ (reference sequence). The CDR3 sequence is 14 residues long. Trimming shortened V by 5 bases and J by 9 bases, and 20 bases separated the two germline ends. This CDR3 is CASSADGRSMRQYF. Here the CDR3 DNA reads TGTGCCAGCAGCGCCGACGGAAGGTCAATGAGGCAGTACTTC.

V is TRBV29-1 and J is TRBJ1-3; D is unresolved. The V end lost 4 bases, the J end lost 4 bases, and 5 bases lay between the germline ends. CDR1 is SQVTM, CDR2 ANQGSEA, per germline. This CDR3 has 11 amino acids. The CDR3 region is CSVGEGNTIYF. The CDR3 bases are TGCAGCGTTGGCGAGGGAAACACCATATATTTT.

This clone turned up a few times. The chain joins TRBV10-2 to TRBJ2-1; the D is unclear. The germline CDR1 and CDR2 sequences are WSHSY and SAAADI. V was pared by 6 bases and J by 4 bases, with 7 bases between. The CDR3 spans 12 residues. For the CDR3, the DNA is TGCGCCAGCAGATACCAGTACAATGAGCAGTTCTTC. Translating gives CASRYQYNEQFF.

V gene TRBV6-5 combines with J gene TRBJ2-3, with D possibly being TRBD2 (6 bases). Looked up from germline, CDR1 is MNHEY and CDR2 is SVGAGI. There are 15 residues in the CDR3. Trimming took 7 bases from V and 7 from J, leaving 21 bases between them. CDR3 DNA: TGTGCCAGCACCAACGGGGGAGGTGGTGGAAATACGCAGTATTTT. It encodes CASTNGGGGGNTQYF.

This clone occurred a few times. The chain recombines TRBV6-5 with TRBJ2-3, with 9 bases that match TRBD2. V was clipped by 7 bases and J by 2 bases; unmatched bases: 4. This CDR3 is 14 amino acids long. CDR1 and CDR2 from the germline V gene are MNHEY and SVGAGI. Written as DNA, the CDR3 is TGTGCCAGCATAGAGCGGGGGGCCACAGATACGCAGTATTTT. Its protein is CASIERGATDTQYF.

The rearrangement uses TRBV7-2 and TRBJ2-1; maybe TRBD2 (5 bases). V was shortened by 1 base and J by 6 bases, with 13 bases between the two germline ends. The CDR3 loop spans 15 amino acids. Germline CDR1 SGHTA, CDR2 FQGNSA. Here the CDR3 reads CASSLDGLASNEQFF. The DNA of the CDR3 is TGTGCCAGCAGCTTAGACGGGCTAGCATCCAATGAGCAGTTCTTC. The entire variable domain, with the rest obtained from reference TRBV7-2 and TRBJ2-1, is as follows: GAGVSQSPSNKVTEKGKDVELRCDPISGHTALYWYRQSLGQGLEFLIYFQGNSAPDKSGLPSDRFSAERTGGSVSTLTIQRTQQEDSAVYLCASSLDGLASNEQFFGPGTRLTVL.

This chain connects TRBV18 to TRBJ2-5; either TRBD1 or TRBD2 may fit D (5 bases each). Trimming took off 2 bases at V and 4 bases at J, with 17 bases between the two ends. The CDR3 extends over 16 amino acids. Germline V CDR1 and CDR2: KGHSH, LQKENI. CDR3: CASSPRGADSRETQYF. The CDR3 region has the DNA TGTGCCAGCTCACCAAGAGGGGCAGATAGTCGAGAGACCCAGTACTTC.

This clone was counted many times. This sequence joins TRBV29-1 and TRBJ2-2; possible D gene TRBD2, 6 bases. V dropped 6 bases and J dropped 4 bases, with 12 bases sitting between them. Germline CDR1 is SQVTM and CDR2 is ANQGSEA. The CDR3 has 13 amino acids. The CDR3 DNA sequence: TGCAGCGTCCGCCCCGGGGGCACCGGGGAGCTGTTTTTT. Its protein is CSVRPGGTGELFF.

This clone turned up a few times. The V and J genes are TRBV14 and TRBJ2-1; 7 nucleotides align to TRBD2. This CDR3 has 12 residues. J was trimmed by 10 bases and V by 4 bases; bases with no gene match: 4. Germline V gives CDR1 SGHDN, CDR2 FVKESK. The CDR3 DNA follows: TGTGCCAGCAGCCTCCCCGGGGGGGAGCAGTTCTTC. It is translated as CASSLPGGEQFF.

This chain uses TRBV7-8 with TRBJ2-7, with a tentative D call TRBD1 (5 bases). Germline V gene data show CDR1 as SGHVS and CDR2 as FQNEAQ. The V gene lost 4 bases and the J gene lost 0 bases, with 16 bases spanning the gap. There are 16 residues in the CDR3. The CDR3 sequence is CASSSPTPRDSYEQYF. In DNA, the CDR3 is TGTGCCAGCAGCTCCCCCACCCCCAGGGACTCCTACGAGCAGTACTTC.

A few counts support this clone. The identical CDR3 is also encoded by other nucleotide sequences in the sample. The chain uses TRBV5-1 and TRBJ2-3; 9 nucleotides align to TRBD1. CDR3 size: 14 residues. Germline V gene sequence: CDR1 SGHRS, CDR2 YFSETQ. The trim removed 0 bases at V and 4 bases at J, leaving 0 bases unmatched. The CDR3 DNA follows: TGCGCCAGCAGCTTGGGACAGGGGGCAGATACGCAGTATTTT. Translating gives CASSLGQGADTQYF.

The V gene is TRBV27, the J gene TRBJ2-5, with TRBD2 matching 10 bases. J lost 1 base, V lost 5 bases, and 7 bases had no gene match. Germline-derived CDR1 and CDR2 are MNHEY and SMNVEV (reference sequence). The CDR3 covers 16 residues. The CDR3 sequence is CASSLNLAGAQETQYF. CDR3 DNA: TGTGCCAGCAGTCTGAACCTAGCGGGGGCCCAAGAGACCCAGTACTTC.